The next 14 T cell receptor beta chains were all read from a single sample in a study of T-cell memory formation after mild COVID-19. TCRdb used MiXCR to reprocess the 5' RACE reads, holding one entry per CDR3 protein. The repertoire holds almost 250,000 distinct CDR3 sequences, with less than 20% as singletons. Sequencing was done on a sample of PBMCs or a T cell subset sorted from them (not recorded which). These receptors were collected from an adult woman who had mild COVID-19 (a few samples of this study predate the infection). Cell type and time point are not known.

The rearrangement uses TRBV19 and TRBJ2-3; no firm D call. V lost 1 base and J 1 base, leaving 9 bases between the germline ends. Germline V gives CDR1 LNHDA, CDR2 SQIVND (reference sequence). The CDR3 covers 15 residues. The CDR3 sequence is CASSIGNMRTDTQYF. CDR3 bases: TGTGCCAGTAGTATAGGGAACATGCGCACAGATACGCAGTATTTT.

In its sample, this clonotype was seen many times. The V call is TRBV19, the J call TRBJ1-5; the D is unclear. CDR3 length: 16 amino acids. V was shortened by 7 bases and J by 7 bases, with 23 bases between the two germline ends. CDR1 and CDR2 (germline): LNHDA, SQIVND (reference sequence). The CDR3 is CASTPMDRTSGQPQHF. The CDR3 DNA reads as TGTGCCAGTACCCCTATGGACCGAACCAGCGGGCAGCCCCAGCATTTT.

The rearrangement uses TRBV4-2 and TRBJ1-5, with 9 bases fitting TRBD1. Germline V gene data show CDR1 as LGHNA and CDR2 as YNFKEQ. The CDR3 extends over 16 amino acids. V lost 3 bases and J lost 1; bases outside the gene matches: 4. As DNA, the CDR3 is TGTGCCAGCAGCCAGGAACAGGGGGCCAGCAATCAGCCCCAGCATTTT. Translated: CASSQEQGASNQPQHF.

The chain links TRBV7-9 to TRBJ2-7; D gene uncertain. The CDR3 contains 14 residues. Germline assignment: CDR1 SEHNR and CDR2 FQNEAQ (reference sequence). Trimming took off 1 base at V and 5 bases at J, with 12 bases between the two ends. This CDR3 reads CASSLVTGLNEQYF. The CDR3 DNA follows: TGTGCCAGCAGCTTAGTAACTGGCCTCAACGAGCAGTACTTC.

This clonotype has more than one count but fewer than ten. The rearrangement joins TRBV20-1 to TRBJ1-5; 8 bases line up with TRBD1. Germline values: CDR1 DFQATT, CDR2 SNEGSKA (reference sequence). With 4 bases clipped from V and 1 base from J, the junction kept 6 bases outside the gene matches. This CDR3 region has 15 residues. The chain's CDR3 is CSANADRASNQPQHF. The CDR3 DNA is TGCAGTGCTAATGCGGACAGGGCCAGCAATCAGCCCCAGCATTTT.

This clonotype has ten or more counts. The gene calls are TRBV12-3 or TRBV12-4 and TRBJ2-7; 9 bases match TRBD2. There are 11 residues in the CDR3. Here the CDR3 reads CASGSNYEQYF. The CDR3 nucleotides read TGTGCTAGCGGGAGTAATTACGAGCAGTACTTC.

This clonotype was counted between two and nine times. The J gene is TRBJ2-7, the V gene TRBV11-1; a weak D match, TRBD1 (5 bases). Deletions cut 2 bases from V and 2 bases from J, with 13 bases between. The CDR3 sequence is 15 residues long. The germline CDR1 and CDR2 sequences are SGHAT and FQDESV (reference sequence). CDR3 DNA: TGTGCCAGCAGCTTAAATGGGGCAGACCCCTACGAGCAGTACTTC. This translates into CASSLNGADPYEQYF.

The chain links TRBV27 to TRBJ2-3; D ambiguous. This CDR3 contains 16 residues. Deletions cut 5 bases from V and 0 bases from J, with 15 bases between. The V gene's germline CDR1 is MNHEY and CDR2 SMNVEV (reference sequence). CDR3: CASSPDLRRSTDTQYF. The CDR3 DNA reads as TGTGCCAGCAGTCCTGACTTGAGACGAAGCACAGATACGCAGTATTTT.

V and J are TRBV5-1 and TRBJ2-2; D perhaps matches TRBD2 (5 bases). This CDR3 contains 14 residues. Deletions cut 4 bases from V and 5 bases from J, with 12 bases between. Germline V lookup: CDR1 SGHRS, CDR2 YFSETQ. CDR3 sequence (DNA): TGCGCCAGCAGCGAAGTGAGGGCAACCGGGGAGCTGTTTTTT. This encodes CASSEVRATGELFF.

This clonotype was observed many times. V gene TRBV20-1 combines with J gene TRBJ1-5, with TRBD1 as a possible D gene (6 bases). Trimming shortened V by 5 bases and J by 7 bases, and 18 bases separated the two germline ends. CDR1 and CDR2 (germline): DFQATT, SNEGSKA (reference sequence). The CDR3 consists of 14 residues. In DNA, the CDR3 is TGCAGTGCTCCCGCGCAGGGGCCGAAGCAGCCCCAGCATTTT. As protein: CSAPAQGPKQPQHF.

The CDR3 nucleotides read TGTGCCAGCACTCTGGGCGGGGGCTCCTTGGGCGAGCAGTACTTC. It yields the protein CASTLGGGSLGEQYF. The V and J genes are TRBV5-4 and TRBJ2-7, with TRBD2 as a possible D gene (7 bases). The CDR3 runs 15 residues. The germline V gene has CDR1 SGHNT and CDR2 YYREEE (reference sequence). V shed 6 bases and J shed 6 bases, with 22 bases lying between them.

This clonotype was counted only a few times. This rearrangement joins TRBV5-1 to TRBJ2-2; D gene uncertain. Trimming cost V 0 bases and J 0 bases, with 9 bases left between them. CDR3 length equals 16 residues. The germline CDR1 and CDR2 sequences are SGHRS and YFSETQ. CDR3 sequence (DNA): TGCGCCAGCAGCTTGGAGGTGTCTTCGAACACCGGGGAGCTGTTTTTT. This sequence encodes CASSLEVSSNTGELFF. The full variable domain, completed using reference TRBV5-1 and TRBJ2-2, is KAGVTQTPRYLIKTRGQQVTLSCSPISGHRSVSWYQQTPGQGLQFLFEYFSETQRNKGNFPGRFSGRQFSNSRSEMNVSTLELGDSALYLCASSLEVSSNTGELFFGEGSRLTVL.

This clonotype is a singleton in its sample. V gene TRBV6-5 combines with J gene TRBJ2-2; D call uncertain. The CDR3 is 13 amino acids. Trimming removed 5 bases at V and 4 bases at J, with 8 bases between. CDR1 MNHEY and CDR2 SVGAGI come from the germline V gene. The chain's CDR3 is CASSVGLTGELFF. The CDR3 DNA reads TGTGCCAGCAGTGTCGGGCTCACCGGGGAGCTGTTTTTT.

This clonotype was counted a few times. CDR3 nucleotide sequence: TGCAGCGTTGGTAGGACAGAAGAGACCCAGTACTTC. This translates into CSVGRTEETQYF. The J gene is TRBJ2-5, the V gene TRBV29-1; D is perhaps TRBD1 (6 bases). Per the germline V gene, CDR1 is SQVTM and CDR2 is ANQGSEA. V was clipped by 4 bases and J by 3 bases, with 9 bases between them. The CDR3 totals 12 residues.